Presented here are 28 T cell receptor beta chains from one specimen sequenced in a study of T cell responses to AZD1222 COVID-19 vaccine. The data were produced by immunoSEQ multiplex PCR, yet TCRdb's version contains in-frame clones alone and is incomplete. The data hold tens of thousands of clones, with about 89% observed a single time. The material was peripheral blood, obtained 28 days after the second AZD1222 dose. These TCRs come from an adult who received the AZD1222 COVID-19 vaccine.

In this sample, this clone turned up a few times. This chain uses TRBV20-1 with TRBJ2-7, with D hard to call. V shed 3 bases and J shed 2 bases, with 5 bases lying between them. Germline CDR1 and CDR2: DFQATT and SNEGSKA (reference sequence). The CDR3 contains 11 residues. CDR3 nucleotides: TGCAGTGCTAGGCCCGCCTACGAGCAGTACTTC. It is translated as CSARPAYEQYF.

V gene TRBV5-5 combines with J gene TRBJ1-1; D is unresolved. The germline V gene encodes CDR1 SGHKS and CDR2 YYEKEE (reference sequence). V gave up 0 bases and J gave up 0 bases, with 9 bases separating them. The CDR3 is made up of 15 amino acids. CDR3 sequence (DNA): TGTGCCAGCAGCTTGGTGGCAGGTGTGAACACTGAAGCTTTCTTT. Translating gives CASSLVAGVNTEAFF.

The rearrangement uses TRBV7-2 and TRBJ2-2; D call uncertain. The CDR3 runs 16 residues. The V end was cut by 2 bases, the J end by 0 bases, with 10 bases between. Germline assignment: CDR1 SGHTA and CDR2 FQGNSA. CDR3 sequence (DNA): TGTGCCAGCAGCTTAATCGGTTCTCCGAACACCGGGGAGCTGTTTTTT. Its translation is CASSLIGSPNTGELFF.

The CDR3 nucleotides are TGTGCCAGCACCCAGGGGTCCTTCACAGATACGCAGTATTTT. As protein: CASTQGSFTDTQYF. The chain recombines TRBV6-5 with TRBJ2-3, with D possibly TRBD1 on 6 matching bases. Deletions cut 7 bases from V and 2 bases from J, with 13 bases between. The CDR3 is made up of 14 amino acids. Germline loops: CDR1 MNHEY, CDR2 SVGAGI.

The rearrangement joins TRBV18 to TRBJ1-1; TRBD1 is a possible D gene (5 bases). CDR3 length: 13 amino acids. In germline, CDR1 is KGHSH, CDR2 LQKENI. Trimming pared 6 bases from V and 5 bases from J, leaving 13 bases between. The CDR3 region is CASSSGGGTEAFF. The CDR3, as DNA: TGTGCCAGCTCTTCTGGGGGGGGTACTGAAGCTTTCTTT.

The genes are TRBV5-1 and TRBJ1-2, with TRBD1 matching 8 bases. From germline, CDR1 is SGHRS and CDR2 YFSETQ. V shed 0 bases, J shed 4 bases, and the junction held 8 bases outside the gene matches. The CDR3 has 16 residues. CDR3 DNA: TGCGCCAGCAGCTTGGTTAGGACAGGGAATTTCTATGGCTACACCTTC. Protein sequence: CASSLVRTGNFYGYTF.

This chain uses TRBV3-1 (or the pseudogene TRBV3-2) with TRBJ1-2; 8 bases fit TRBD1. Trimming cost V 6 bases and J 3 bases; bases outside gene matches: 6. CDR1 LGHDT and CDR2 YNNKEL come from the germline V gene (reference sequence). The CDR3 runs to 14 residues. The CDR3 loop reads CASRPGQGYYGYTF. The CDR3 DNA is TGTGCCAGCAGGCCCGGACAGGGATACTATGGCTACACCTTC.

The rearrangement uses TRBV7-9 and TRBJ2-3, with a tentative D call TRBD2 (5 bases). From germline, CDR1 is SEHNR and CDR2 FQNEAQ (reference sequence). The CDR3 extends over 15 amino acids. With 5 bases removed from V and 2 bases from J, the gap between germline ends came to 14 bases. The CDR3: CASSPGYSATDTQYF. Written as DNA, the CDR3 is TGTGCCAGCAGCCCGGGCTATAGCGCCACAGATACGCAGTATTTT.

This rearrangement joins TRBV11-2 to TRBJ1-3; perhaps TRBD1 as D (6 bases). In germline, CDR1 is SGHAT, CDR2 FQNNGV. The ends were cut back, 1 base at V and 6 bases at J, with 10 bases in the middle. The CDR3 covers 14 residues. The CDR3 DNA reads as TGTGCCAGCAGCTTAGTAGACAGGATAAACACCATATATTTT. Protein: CASSLVDRINTIYF.

V gene TRBV7-9 combines with J gene TRBJ1-4; TRBD1 matches at 7 bases. Trimming cost V 5 bases and J 8 bases; bases outside gene matches: 11. This CDR3 contains 15 residues. Germline loops: CDR1 SEHNR, CDR2 FQNEAQ (reference sequence). Here the CDR3 reads CASSPRSRGNEKLFF. DNA for the CDR3: TGTGCCAGCAGCCCACGAAGCAGGGGGAACGAAAAACTGTTTTTT. Filled out from reference TRBV7-9 and TRBJ1-4, the complete variable domain reads DTGVSQNPRHKITKRGQNVTFRCDPISEHNRLYWYRQTLGQGPEFLTYFQNEAQLEKSRLLSDRFSAERPKGSFSTLEIQRTEQGDSAMYLCASSPRSRGNEKLFFGSGTQLSVL.

The chain carries TRBV7-2 and TRBJ1-2, with D unresolved. Germline V lookup: CDR1 SGHTA, CDR2 FQGNSA. The CDR3 is 14 amino acids. V was cut by 0 bases and J by 6 bases, with 11 bases left in between. The CDR3: CASSLAQADNGYTF. In nucleotides, the CDR3 is TGTGCCAGCAGCTTAGCGCAGGCAGATAATGGCTACACCTTC.

The J gene is TRBJ2-6, the V gene TRBV29-1, with TRBD1 identical over 8 bases. V dropped 3 bases and J dropped 4; count of bases not matched to a gene: 8. CDR1 and CDR2 (germline): SQVTM, ANQGSEA. The CDR3 covers 16 residues. CDR3 sequence: CSVEVRGPSGANVLTF. DNA for the CDR3: TGCAGCGTTGAGGTCAGGGGGCCCAGCGGGGCCAACGTCCTGACTTTC.

This rearrangement joins TRBV27 to TRBJ1-2, with D tentatively TRBD1 (6 bases). This CDR3 contains 13 residues. Germline assignment: CDR1 MNHEY and CDR2 SMNVEV (reference sequence). The V end lost 5 bases, the J end lost 9 bases, and 16 bases lay between the germline ends. The CDR3 DNA reads as TGTGCCAGCAGTCTCACAGGGTCGTATAGCTACACCTTC. Residues: CASSLTGSYSYTF.

The chain recombines TRBV7-8 with TRBJ1-6; D possibly corresponds to TRBD1 (5 bases). V was cut by 5 bases and J by 7 bases, with 15 bases left in between. The CDR3 covers 15 residues. Germline CDR1 is SGHVS and CDR2 is FQNEAQ. The CDR3: CASSIPGRPNSPLHF. In DNA, the CDR3 is TGTGCCAGCAGCATACCGGGACGTCCAAATTCACCCCTCCACTTT.

The CDR3: CASRPTQQGDGNQPQHF. DNA for the CDR3: TGTGCCAGCAGGCCTACACAACAGGGAGATGGCAATCAGCCCCAGCATTTT. The chain carries TRBV28 and TRBJ1-5; D might be TRBD1 (6 bases). Germline V CDR1 and CDR2: MDHEN, SYDVKM. This CDR3 contains 17 residues. V lost 6 bases and J lost 2, with 20 bases in between.

This clone was counted a few times. The chain carries TRBV9 and TRBJ2-1; 11 bases agree with TRBD1. The germline V gene encodes CDR1 SGDLS and CDR2 YYNGEE. V lost 3 bases, J lost 3 bases, and 5 bases stayed unmatched. This CDR3 contains 16 residues. CDR3 bases: TGTGCCAGCAGCGCGGGACAGGGGGAGGTCTACAATGAGCAGTTCTTC. Protein product: CASSAGQGEVYNEQFF.

This clone was observed once. The gene calls are TRBV12-3 or TRBV12-4 and TRBJ2-3; D call uncertain. V was trimmed by 7 bases and J by 2 bases, leaving 7 bases between them. This CDR3 comprises 12 residues. The CDR3, as DNA: TGTGCCAGCACCCCCGACACAGATACGCAGTATTTT. Translating gives CASTPDTDTQYF.

V gene TRBV28 combines with J gene TRBJ2-7, with D perhaps TRBD2 (5 bases). The CDR3 is made up of 12 amino acids. Germline values: CDR1 MDHEN, CDR2 SYDVKM. Trimming shortened V by 6 bases and J by 5 bases, and 11 bases separated the two germline ends. CDR3 in amino acids: CASSHPGNEQYF. The CDR3, as DNA: TGTGCCAGCAGCCATCCGGGGAACGAGCAGTACTTC.

The chain couples TRBV27 to TRBJ2-7, with TRBD2 identical over 10 bases. The V and J ends lost 4 bases and 3 bases, in that order; junction bases with no gene match: 9. The CDR3 length is 16 residues. Germline CDR1 is MNHEY and CDR2 is SMNVEV (reference sequence). CDR3 nucleotides: TGTGCCAGCAGTTCGACTACTAGCGGGATAGGCTACGAGCAGTACTTC. Translated: CASSSTTSGIGYEQYF.

The chain carries TRBV4-3 and TRBJ2-1, with 8 bases that match TRBD2. J gave up 5 bases and V 4 bases, and 10 bases lay outside the gene matches. This CDR3 has 16 residues. From germline, CDR1 is LGHNA and CDR2 YSLEER. For the CDR3, the DNA is TGCGCCAGCAGCCTCCAAGCGGGAGCGGCTCACAATGAGCAGTTCTTC. It yields the protein CASSLQAGAAHNEQFF.

V and J are TRBV6-2 or TRBV6-3 and TRBJ1-1; D gene unclear. This CDR3 is 11 amino acids long. The germline V and J ends were trimmed by 1 base and 8 bases, with 5 bases remaining between them. The germline CDR1 and CDR2 sequences are MNHEY and SVGEGT. The CDR3 nucleotides read TGTGCCAGCAGTTACTACAGCGAAGCTTTCTTT. It translates to CASSYYSEAFF.

This chain links TRBV6-5 with TRBJ1-6; maybe TRBD1 (6 bases). V lost 4 bases to trimming and J lost 7 bases, with 14 bases between them. The CDR3 has 15 residues. Per the germline V gene, CDR1 is MNHEY and CDR2 is SVGAGI. Here the CDR3 reads CASSSKQGPNSPLHF. Here the CDR3 DNA reads TGTGCCAGCAGTTCAAAACAGGGTCCGAATTCACCCCTCCACTTT.

J is TRBJ2-5 and V is TRBV28; the D gene is possibly TRBD2 (6 bases). This CDR3 has 13 residues. Germline assignment: CDR1 MDHEN and CDR2 SYDVKM. V gave up 8 bases and J gave up 10 bases, with 20 bases separating them. CDR3 coding DNA: TGTGCCAGCGCCCGGGGACTGAAGGAATTCCAGTACTTC. Protein product: CASARGLKEFQYF. Combining the CDR3 with reference TRBV28 and TRBJ2-5 gives the whole variable domain DVKVTQSSRYLVKRTGEKVFLECVQDMDHENMFWYRQDPGLGLRLIYFSYDVKMKEKGDIPEGYSVSREKKERFSLILESASTNQTSMYLCASARGLKEFQYFGPGTRLLVL.

As concerns this clone: Mismatch with germline at one junction end may stem from a read error. Other nucleotide sequences from this sample produce the same CDR3. The chain couples TRBV2 to TRBJ1-2, with a tentative D call TRBD1 (5 bases). The CDR3 contains 14 residues. Looked up from germline, CDR1 is SNHLY and CDR2 is FYNNEI. The CDR3 DNA is TGTGCCAGCAGTGATCGTCGGGGGGACTATGGCTACACTTTC. This translates into CASSDRRGDYGYTF.

The chain has TRBV10-3 and TRBJ1-4; weak D call: TRBD1 (5 bases). CDR1 ENHRY and CDR2 SYGVKD come from the germline V gene. V dropped 4 bases and J dropped 7 bases, with 13 bases sitting between them. CDR3 length: 14 amino acids. Written as DNA, the CDR3 is TGTGCCATCAGTGCGGGGGGGTTGGGTGAAAAACTGTTTTTT. Protein sequence: CAISAGGLGEKLFF.

This clone was counted a few times. J is TRBJ1-1 and V is TRBV12-5; D is undetermined. With 0 bases removed from V and 5 bases from J, the gap between germline ends came to 13 bases. The CDR3 is 15 amino acids. CDR1 and CDR2 (germline): LGHNT, FRNRAP. CDR3 residues: CASGLVERGRTEAFF. The CDR3, as DNA: TGTGCTAGTGGTTTGGTAGAGCGAGGCCGGACTGAAGCTTTCTTT.

The chain employs TRBV18 and TRBJ2-1; D perhaps matches TRBD1 (6 bases). The germline CDR1 and CDR2 sequences are KGHSH and LQKENI. This CDR3 has 15 residues. Trimming took off 3 bases at V and 6 bases at J, with 15 bases between the two ends. DNA for the CDR3: TGTGCCAGCTCACCGGAACAGGGCTCAAGCAATGAGCAGTTCTTC. Its protein is CASSPEQGSSNEQFF.

V and J are TRBV19 and TRBJ2-3; TRBD1 aligns across 7 bases. V lost 1 base to trimming and J lost 2 bases; unmatched junction nucleotides: 3. The CDR3 is 15 amino acids. The germline gives CDR1 LNHDA, CDR2 SQIVND (reference sequence). CDR3 loop: CASSIGGTDTDTQYF. CDR3 nucleotide sequence: TGTGCCAGTAGTATAGGGGGGACAGACACAGATACGCAGTATTTT.